A single sample gave rise to the 29 T cell receptor beta chains below, sequenced in a study of blood T cell repertoires in COVID-19 (TCRdb year 2020). Library creation used the immunoSEQ multiplex PCR assay. The table was pulled from immuneACCESS by TCRdb, which kept in-frame rearrangements only. Such tables lose some clones; where checked, under half of the loss comes from unresolved V genes, and the rest has no known cause. In this sample the table shows fewer than 350,000 clones, almost 90% of which occur a single time. Of the sample, 1.5% to 2% falls within the top ten clones. The sequenced sample was PBMCs or T cells enriched from blood (not recorded which). Receptor source: a woman under 30 with acute COVID-19.

The chain is built from TRBV7-3 and TRBJ2-3; 7 nucleotides agree with TRBD2. The CDR3 extends over 12 amino acids. CDR1 and CDR2 (germline): SGHTA, FQGTGA. J lost 6 bases, V lost 5 bases, and 2 bases had no gene match. The CDR3 is CASSPGGDTQYF. Written as DNA, the CDR3 is TGTGCCAGCAGCCCCGGGGGGGATACGCAGTATTTT.

The chain uses TRBV18 and TRBJ1-1; the match to TRBD1 covers 7 bases. Germline CDR1 and CDR2: KGHSH and LQKENI. Trimming removed 3 bases from V and 1 base from J; junction bases left unmatched: 8. The CDR3 length is 16 residues. The CDR3 region is CASSPRLTGTNTEAFF. The CDR3 nucleotides read TGTGCCAGCTCACCCCGACTGACAGGGACGAACACTGAAGCTTTCTTT.

The CDR3 region is CASSPPGRGASPNYGYTF. The CDR3 DNA is TGTGCCAGCAGCCCCCCAGGCCGGGGGGCGTCCCCCAACTATGGCTACACCTTC. The V and J genes are TRBV7-2 and TRBJ1-2, with D possibly being TRBD1 (6 bases). Germline assignment: CDR1 SGHTA and CDR2 FQGNSA. The V gene lost 5 bases and the J gene lost 2 bases, with 24 bases spanning the gap. CDR3 length: 18 residues.

The rearrangement joins TRBV5-1 to TRBJ1-3, with 11 bases that match TRBD1. The CDR3 runs 16 residues. Germline CDR1 SGHRS, CDR2 YFSETQ. After removal of 4 bases from V and 7 bases from J, the junction contained 10 bases not matched to a gene. The CDR3 DNA reads TGCGCCAGCAGCCTCTCCGGGACAGGGGGTTTGAACACCATATATTTT. Translation gives CASSLSGTGGLNTIYF.

This clone was observed once. The V call is TRBV27, the J call TRBJ1-1, with D perhaps matching TRBD1 (6 bases). Germline CDR1 and CDR2: MNHEY and SMNVEV (reference sequence). CDR3 size: 13 residues. Deletions cut 6 bases from V and 13 bases from J, with 21 bases between. The CDR3 sequence: CASSLGLQQGVFF. The DNA of the CDR3 is TGTGCCAGCAGCCTGGGCCTCCAACAGGGTGTTTTCTTT.

The DNA of the CDR3 is TGTGCCAGTAGTGACTGGACAGGGGGAGGTGGTCAGCCCCAGCATTTT. Translated: CASSDWTGGGGQPQHF. This chain connects TRBV19 to TRBJ1-5, with 10 bases matching TRBD1. Germline V gene data show CDR1 as LNHDA and CDR2 as SQIVND (reference sequence). This CDR3 spans 16 amino acids. V trimming: 5 bases; J trimming: 6 bases; junction bases outside the gene matches: 10.

The chain is built from TRBV6-2 or TRBV6-3 and TRBJ2-1; no reliable D call. V was trimmed by 0 bases and J by 0 bases, leaving 18 bases between them. Germline V CDR1 and CDR2: MNHEY, SVGEGT. This CDR3 has 19 residues. Here the CDR3 DNA reads TGTGCCAGCAGTTACTCGATTGGGCAGCCCTCCACCTCCTACAATGAGCAGTTCTTC. Its protein is CASSYSIGQPSTSYNEQFF.

V gene TRBV6-5 combines with J gene TRBJ1-5; D ambiguous. The CDR3 spans 13 residues. Germline CDR1 is MNHEY and CDR2 is SVGAGI. V was clipped by 7 bases and J by 1 base, with 8 bases between them. CDR3 sequence: CASMGGSNQPQHF. CDR3 bases: TGTGCCAGCATGGGCGGGAGCAATCAGCCCCAGCATTTT.

This clone was counted a single time. The genes are TRBV7-9 and TRBJ1-2; 8 bases map to TRBD1. The CDR3 consists of 17 residues. V gave up 1 base and J gave up 1 base; unmatched junction bases: 8. Germline loops: CDR1 SEHNR, CDR2 FQNEAQ (reference sequence). The CDR3 DNA reads as TGTGCCAGCAGCTTAGAGGACAGGGACCTGGATAACTATGGCTACACCTTC. Its protein product is CASSLEDRDLDNYGYTF.

About this clone: No DNA is shown, since the ends of the CDR3 on it are uncertain; the CDR3 is the one TCRdb lists. V is TRBV24-1 and J is TRBJ2-7; the table's D gene call, TRBD2, was not cross checked with the DNA. Counting both end residues, the CDR3 totals 19 amino acids. CDR1 and CDR2 (germline): KGHDR, SFDVKD. The CDR3 loop reads CATSDSSASGSSSGYEQYF.

The CDR3 DNA sequence: TGTGCCAGCAGCTTACGCTTACAGGGGGCGCCCACTGAAGCTTTCTTT. Protein: CASSLRLQGAPTEAFF. The chain is built from TRBV7-6 and TRBJ1-1; 9 bases are a match to TRBD1. V lost 2 bases, J lost 4 bases, and 8 bases stayed unmatched. The CDR3 length is 16 residues. The germline V gene has CDR1 SGHVS and CDR2 FNYEAQ. Together with reference TRBV7-6 and TRBJ1-1, the CDR3 gives the full variable domain: GAGVSQSPRYKVTKRGQDVALRCDPISGHVSLYWYRQALGQGPEFLTYFNYEAQQDKSGLPNDRFSAERPEGSISTLTIQRTEQRDSAMYRCASSLRLQGAPTEAFFGQGTRLTVV.

V and J are TRBV20-1 and TRBJ1-3; D is unclear. The V end was cut by 3 bases, the J end by 0 bases, with 12 bases between. The CDR3 is 15 residues long. CDR1 and CDR2 (germline): DFQATT, SNEGSKA (reference sequence). The DNA for the CDR3 is TGCAGTGCTAGTAGTCAGATCCTCTCTGGAAACACCATATATTTT. Its protein is CSASSQILSGNTIYF.

The chain recombines TRBV24-1 with TRBJ2-6; possible D gene TRBD1, 6 bases. Germline loops: CDR1 KGHDR, CDR2 SFDVKD. The CDR3 spans 16 residues. Trimming took 9 bases from V and 1 from J, leaving 15 bases between them. The CDR3 sequence: CATLGRGPSGANVLTF. CDR3 bases: TGTGCCACCCTGGGCAGGGGACCTTCTGGGGCCAACGTCCTGACTTTC.

V is TRBV28 and J is TRBJ1-4; no clear D gene. The CDR3 has 15 residues. V lost 2 bases and J 0 bases, leaving 7 bases between the germline ends. The germline V gene encodes CDR1 MDHEN and CDR2 SYDVKM. The CDR3 region is CASSLPVATNEKLFF. CDR3 in DNA: TGTGCCAGCAGTTTACCCGTTGCAACTAATGAAAAACTGTTTTTT.

This clone was seen only a few times. The chain links TRBV7-9 to TRBJ1-6; TRBD1 is a possible D gene (5 bases). Germline values: CDR1 SEHNR, CDR2 FQNEAQ (reference sequence). V gave up 4 bases and J gave up 5 bases, with 15 bases separating them. The CDR3 totals 16 residues. For the CDR3, the DNA is TGTGCCAGCAGCTCCGGACATGGGAACAATAATTCACCCCTCCACTTT. The encoded protein is CASSSGHGNNNSPLHF. Using reference TRBV7-9 and TRBJ1-6 for the parts outside the CDR3, the full variable domain is DTGVSQNPRHKITKRGQNVTFRCDPISEHNRLYWYRQTLGQGPEFLTYFQNEAQLEKSRLLSDRFSAERPKGSFSTLEIQRTEQGDSAMYLCASSSGHGNNNSPLHFGNGTRLTVT.

V and J are TRBV7-9 and TRBJ2-1; 9 nucleotides line up with TRBD2. This CDR3 has 15 residues. In germline, CDR1 is SEHNR, CDR2 FQNEAQ (reference sequence). Losses at the gene ends were 7 bases for V and 5 bases for J; bases not matched to a gene: 9. The CDR3 here is CASKKAGGGNNEQFF. For the CDR3, the DNA is TGTGCCAGCAAGAAAGCGGGAGGCGGTAACAATGAGCAGTTCTTC.

The gene calls are TRBV27 and TRBJ1-4, with a tentative D call TRBD1 (5 bases). The CDR3 length is 14 residues. Per germline, CDR1 MNHEY and CDR2 SMNVEV (reference sequence). Trimming took off 3 bases at V and 1 base at J, with 6 bases between the two ends. CDR3 protein: CASSFQGTNEKLFF. CDR3 coding DNA: TGTGCCAGCAGTTTCCAGGGAACTAATGAAAAACTGTTTTTT.

The CDR3 region is CASSPPGLANHEQFF. The CDR3 region has the DNA TGTGCCAGCAGCCCACCGGGACTAGCGAACCATGAGCAGTTCTTC. The V gene is TRBV7-3, the J gene TRBJ2-1; TRBD2 matches 10 bases. The J segment lost 8 bases and the V segment lost 5 bases, leaving 9 bases of the junction unmatched. CDR1 is SGHTA and CDR2 is FQGTGA in the germline V gene. This CDR3 is 15 amino acids long.

The chain recombines TRBV4-1 with TRBJ1-5; D remains ambiguous. The CDR3 consists of 13 residues. The germline CDR1 and CDR2 sequences are MGHRA and YSYEKL. With 0 bases removed from V and 6 bases from J, the gap between germline ends came to 6 bases. The CDR3 loop reads CASSQDTGQPQHF. The CDR3 DNA is TGCGCCAGCAGCCAAGATACGGGTCAGCCCCAGCATTTT.

V and J are TRBV19 and TRBJ1-2; no firm D call. Trimming removed 0 bases at V and 1 base at J, with 9 bases between. The germline gives CDR1 LNHDA, CDR2 SQIVND (reference sequence). The CDR3 is made up of 15 amino acids. CDR3 amino acids: CASSIEGNRNYGYTF. The CDR3 DNA reads as TGTGCCAGTAGTATAGAGGGCAACCGTAACTATGGCTACACCTTC. Full variable domain (missing parts from reference TRBV19 and TRBJ1-2): DGGITQSPKYLFRKEGQNVTLSCEQNLNHDAMYWYRQDPGQGLRLIYYSQIVNDFQKGDIAEGYSVSREKKESFPLTVTSAQKNPTAFYLCASSIEGNRNYGYTFGSGTRLTVV.

The rearrangement links TRBV4-2 to TRBJ2-1; 8 bases line up with TRBD2. The CDR3 loop spans 16 amino acids. V was pared by 5 bases and J by 8 bases, with 14 bases of the junction left unmatched. CDR1 and CDR2 (germline): LGHNA, YNFKEQ. The CDR3 region is CASSEGRGGRRDEQFF. Written as DNA, the CDR3 is TGTGCCAGCAGCGAGGGACGGGGCGGGAGGAGGGATGAGCAGTTCTTC.

The chain couples TRBV14 to TRBJ2-7; TRBD1 aligns across 8 bases. Germline V lookup: CDR1 SGHDN, CDR2 FVKESK. The CDR3 length is 14 residues. Trimming at V came to 4 bases and at J to 5 bases, leaving 7 bases not matched to a gene. The CDR3 region is CASSPGQGLHEQYF. CDR3 nucleotide sequence: TGTGCCAGCAGCCCTGGACAGGGTCTCCACGAGCAGTACTTC.

V is TRBV9 and J is TRBJ2-2, with D perhaps matching TRBD1 (5 bases). The CDR3 runs to 16 residues. Germline CDR1 reads SGDLS; CDR2 reads YYNGEE. V lost 4 bases to trimming and J lost 1 base, with 14 bases between them. The CDR3 protein is CASSPFSGMNTGELFF. The DNA of the CDR3 is TGTGCCAGCAGCCCATTCTCAGGGATGAACACCGGGGAGCTGTTTTTT.

The chain is built from TRBV7-2 and TRBJ2-5; possibly TRBD2 for D (6 bases). The CDR3 has 15 residues. Germline CDR1 and CDR2: SGHTA and FQGNSA. Trimming stripped 1 base from V and 2 bases from J, with 11 bases between. For the CDR3, the DNA is TGTGCCAGCAGCTTAGTCGCAGGGAGGCAAGAGACCCAGTACTTC. It specifies CASSLVAGRQETQYF.

V is TRBV11-2 and J is TRBJ2-1; the D gene is possibly TRBD2 (6 bases). Germline lookup yields CDR1 SGHAT and CDR2 FQNNGV. V dropped 1 base and J dropped 4 bases, with 17 bases sitting between them. CDR3 length equals 17 residues. CDR3 in DNA: TGTGCCAGCAGCTTAGTTTTTGCTAGCGAAGCGTACAATGAGCAGTTCTTC. Translation: CASSLVFASEAYNEQFF.

This chain uses TRBV5-5 with TRBJ2-1, with 9 nucleotides matching TRBD2. CDR1 is SGHKS and CDR2 is YYEKEE in the germline V gene (reference sequence). V shed 4 bases and J 5 bases; nucleotides not matched to a gene: 7. The CDR3 is 15 amino acids. CDR3 residues: CASSTRLAVNNEQFF. In DNA form, the CDR3 reads TGTGCCAGCAGCACGAGACTAGCGGTAAACAATGAGCAGTTCTTC.

This clone was observed a handful of times. This chain uses TRBV6-2 or TRBV6-3 with TRBJ2-3; 7 nucleotides match TRBD2. The germline gives CDR1 MNHEY, CDR2 SVGEGT. V shed 5 bases, J shed 3 bases, and the junction held 8 bases outside the gene matches. The CDR3 is 15 residues long. The DNA for the CDR3 is TGTGCCAGCAGTCCACTAGCGTTTCTGACAGATACGCAGTATTTT. Its protein is CASSPLAFLTDTQYF.

V and J are TRBV27 and TRBJ1-4, with 9 nucleotides matching TRBD1. The CDR3 loop spans 15 amino acids. The trim removed 5 bases at V and 8 bases at J, leaving 9 bases unmatched. The germline CDR1 and CDR2 sequences are MNHEY and SMNVEV (reference sequence). CDR3 sequence reads: CASSPSDRGTEKLFF. The DNA for the CDR3 is TGTGCCAGCAGTCCTTCGGACAGGGGCACGGAAAAACTGTTTTTT.

The chain joins TRBV3-1 (or the pseudogene TRBV3-2) to TRBJ2-1, with a weak D call TRBD1 (5 bases). Germline V gene sequence: CDR1 LGHDT, CDR2 YNNKEL (reference sequence). CDR3 length: 16 amino acids. The V end was cut by 0 bases, the J end by 7 bases, with 16 bases between. The DNA of the CDR3 is TGTGCCAGCAGCCAAGATTGGGGCGGTTCTGCTAATGAGCAGTTCTTC. It codes for CASSQDWGGSANEQFF.